This TCR beta chain was sequenced for a study of cytomegalovirus exposure and HLA in healthy donors. General study findings and limits: What a later analysis showed was that several of the most significant clusters appeared linked to common viral pathogens.

PCR amplification relied on 60 Vbeta primers (plus 13 Jbeta primers). Clones were sequenced by immunoSEQ multiplex PCR, and TCRdb holds only the in-frame ones, with some missing. Of tens of thousands of clones listed, about 80% are singletons. This clone was detected a few times. Antigen specificity is unknown. V dropped 8 bases and J dropped 4 bases, with 27 bases sitting between them. Germline V CDR1 and CDR2: SQVTM, ANQGSEA. The CDR3 runs to 17 residues. The receptor was derived from a man in his late teens or twenties in good health and CMV-seronegative. The sequenced material came from PBMCs. The chain recombines TRBV29-1 with TRBJ2-1, with D possibly TRBD2 on 6 matching bases. The CDR3 protein is CSMLGFGTGRGYNEQFF. CDR3 DNA sequence: TGCAGCATGTTGGGATTCGGTACGGGGCGGGGATACAATGAGCAGTTCTTC.